This TCR beta chain is from a study of post-analysis software for immune sequencing data. Unique molecular identifiers were carried by the TCR beta cDNA libraries. Input amounts of roughly 0.85 to 11 million T cells were used. These gave about 500,000 cDNA molecules, so each molecule approximated one T cell. TCRdb called the PCR reads again in MiXCR, with one record for every CDR3 protein. The sample holds hundreds of thousands of distinct CDR3 sequences, 25% to 30% seen once. Germline-derived CDR1 and CDR2 are DFQATT and SNEGSKA (reference sequence). J gave up 3 bases and V 0 bases, and 6 bases lay outside the gene matches. The CDR3 has 15 residues. Study findings and constraints: Five TRBV segments, including TRBV5-6, TRBV5-1 and TRBV20-1, were more frequent in patients than controls. Strong co-clustering by F measure was seen for same-batch samples.

On this clonotype itself: Antigen: not known.

This chain joins TRBV20-1 and TRBJ2-3, with 7 nucleotides matching TRBD1. The clonotype was recovered from a girl under 18 with multiple sclerosis. The sample was blood. The chain's CDR3 is CSAREITGATDTQYF. As DNA, the CDR3 is TGCAGTGCTAGAGAAATAACAGGGGCAACAGATACGCAGTATTTT.